This TCR beta chain comes out of a study of blood T cell repertoires in COVID-19. Background on the study: Acute-phase and convalescent COVID-19 samples originated in the United States, Italy and Spain.

The V and J ends lost 1 base and 5 bases, in that order; junction bases with no gene match: 16. Per germline, CDR1 MGHRA and CDR2 YSYEKL. This CDR3 spans 18 amino acids. Original processing notes: By means of reference gene primer amplification, nucleated cell counts were estimated. Data came from immunoSEQ multiplex PCR; TCRdb stores just in-frame clones and leaves some out. V, J and clone size derive from that table, while D and trimming were established from the DNA sequence. Among 130,000 to 150,000 clones listed, around 80% were seen once. Sequencing used peripheral blood. This TCR derives from a woman older than 75 in a cohort sampled during active or convalescent COVID-19. The chain links TRBV4-1 to TRBJ1-2; 7 nucleotides line up with TRBD1. DNA for the CDR3: TGCGCCAGCAGCCAAGGGGTTTTGTCCGGGACAGTTCTATATGGCTACACCTTC. It encodes CASSQGVLSGTVLYGYTF.